This T cell receptor (beta chain) was captured in a study of Ad26.COV2.S vaccination and SARS-CoV-2 variants. The CDR3 has 15 residues. Germline lookup yields CDR1 LNHDA and CDR2 SQIVND (reference sequence). Trimming pared 3 bases from V and 5 bases from J, leaving 14 bases between. Noted treatment: 15 to 20 received Ad26.COV2.S at low or high dose, single or two shots; roughly five received placebo; per-sample allocation not given. Sampling occurred on day 63 after the first vaccine or placebo injection. Sequenced by immunoSEQ multiplex PCR; TCRdb stores in-frame clones only, minus some. The data show around 450,000 clones, nearly 90% seen once.

The rearrangement uses TRBV19 and TRBJ1-5, with D possibly TRBD1 on 6 matching bases. Specimen: peripheral blood, collected in a trial of Ad26.COV2.S vaccine versus placebo. The source is a person between 18 and 60 years old who received the Ad26.COV2.S COVID-19 vaccine or a placebo. This chain's CDR3 is CASSIWSGAHQPQHF. The CDR3 nucleotides are TGTGCCAGTAGTATTTGGTCGGGGGCCCATCAGCCCCAGCATTTT.